These 29 T cell receptor beta chains were all obtained from the same sample, sequenced in a study of OX40 agonist ivuxolimab in advanced cancers. TCRdb's copy holds only in-frame clones and misses some; the assay was immunoSEQ multiplex PCR. Here the sample spans about 58,000 clones, about 85% being singletons. The material was CD4+ or CD8+ T cells sorted from blood, obtained in a trial of the OX40 agonist ivuxolimab. These receptors came from an adult with an advanced solid tumor such as melanoma, head and neck, liver or kidney cancer.

The chain is built from TRBV20-1 and TRBJ2-7; D is ambiguous. The CDR3 spans 11 residues. The germline gives CDR1 DFQATT, CDR2 SNEGSKA (reference sequence). Trimming stripped 6 bases from V and 2 bases from J, with 8 bases between. The CDR3 region has the DNA TGCAGTGCGACAAATACCTACGAGCAGTACTTC. Protein product: CSATNTYEQYF.

This rearrangement joins TRBV10-3 to TRBJ2-1; no reliable D call. This CDR3 spans 12 amino acids. Between the trimmed V and J ends, which lost 2 bases and 6 bases, there was a span of 5 bases. Germline V gene data show CDR1 as ENHRY and CDR2 as SYGVKD. CDR3 nucleotides: TGTGCCATCAGTGAGCGGTCCAATGAGCAGTTCTTC. Protein product: CAISERSNEQFF.

Worth noting for this clone: A clone one base away is much larger, so this may be a read error. This rearrangement joins TRBV9 to TRBJ1-1; no reliable D call. Germline values: CDR1 SGDLS, CDR2 YYNGEE. This CDR3 has 13 residues. This chain's CDR3 is CASSVDWNAEAFF. The DNA for the CDR3 is TGTGCCAGCAGCGTAGACTGGAACGCTGAAGCTTTCTTT.

The chain employs TRBV6-5 and TRBJ2-1; D not resolved. Germline V gene data show CDR1 as MNHEY and CDR2 as SVGAGI. V was cut by 5 bases and J by 10 bases, with 15 bases left in between. The CDR3 extends over 13 amino acids. Written as DNA, the CDR3 is TGTGCCAGCAGTCGTACCATAGGGCAGGAGCAGTTCTTC. It is translated as CASSRTIGQEQFF.

The V call is TRBV4-2, the J call TRBJ2-3; D not certain. V lost 3 bases and J lost 4, with 17 bases in between. Germline CDR1 reads LGHNA; CDR2 reads YNFKEQ. The CDR3 totals 16 residues. The CDR3 loop is CASSHPNTGTADTQYF. In nucleotides, the CDR3 is TGTGCCAGCAGCCACCCGAACACCGGCACAGCAGATACGCAGTATTTT.

The V and J genes are TRBV5-1 and TRBJ2-5, with D maybe TRBD1 (6 bases). This CDR3 contains 16 residues. CDR1 is SGHRS, CDR2 YFSETQ, per germline. V dropped 0 bases and J dropped 4 bases, with 16 bases sitting between them. The CDR3 here is CASSLGMEQGRETQYF. The CDR3 DNA reads TGCGCCAGCAGCTTGGGGATGGAACAGGGCCGAGAGACCCAGTACTTC.

The chain uses TRBV18 and TRBJ2-5; a weak D match, TRBD1 (5 bases). Germline CDR1 KGHSH, CDR2 LQKENI. V shed 4 bases and J shed 3 bases, with 9 bases lying between them. The length of the CDR3 is 13 residues. This chain's CDR3 is CASSLTAKETQYF. In DNA, the CDR3 is TGTGCCAGCTCACTGACAGCTAAAGAGACCCAGTACTTC.

The rearrangement links TRBV5-1 to TRBJ2-5; the D is unclear. The germline V gene has CDR1 SGHRS and CDR2 YFSETQ. The CDR3 is 14 residues long. Trimming took off 5 bases at V and 5 bases at J, with 16 bases between the two ends. The CDR3 DNA sequence: TGCGCCAGCAGTCCAGCTCAGGACGGGGAGACCCAGTACTTC. This codes for CASSPAQDGETQYF.

In its sample, this clone was seen once. The V and J genes are TRBV19 and TRBJ1-1; no reliable D call. This CDR3 is built from 14 residues. Looked up from germline, CDR1 is LNHDA and CDR2 is SQIVND (reference sequence). V was trimmed by 4 bases and J by 2 bases, leaving 11 bases between them. CDR3 nucleotides: TGTGCCAGTAGTAATCAGGCCACCAACACTGAAGCTTTCTTT. Its protein is CASSNQATNTEAFF.

The genes are TRBV7-2 and TRBJ1-5; D perhaps matches TRBD1 (5 bases). The CDR3 loop spans 12 amino acids. Trimming removed 4 bases from V and 7 bases from J, with 8 bases in between. From germline, CDR1 is SGHTA and CDR2 FQGNSA. CDR3 in amino acids: CASSSRGQPQHF. CDR3 in DNA: TGTGCCAGCAGCTCCCGGGGGCAGCCCCAGCATTTT.

V usage is TRBV2 and J usage is TRBJ2-7, with unresolved D. Trimming removed 3 bases from V and 1 base from J, with 10 bases in between. This CDR3 spans 14 amino acids. Germline V gene lookup returns CDR1 SNHLY and CDR2 FYNNEI. The CDR3 loop reads CASSDISSSYEQYF. CDR3 sequence (DNA): TGTGCCAGCAGTGACATCAGCTCGTCCTACGAGCAGTACTTC.

This CDR3 is CASSLRTGRGYTF. The CDR3 region has the DNA TGTGCCAGCAGCCTTCGGACAGGGCGTGGCTACACCTTC. The rearrangement links TRBV5-6 to TRBJ1-2; 8 bases are a match to TRBD1. The CDR3 has 13 amino acids. CDR1 and CDR2 from the germline V gene are SGHDT and YYEEEE. V lost 4 bases to trimming and J lost 7 bases; unmatched junction nucleotides: 6.

The J gene is TRBJ1-5, the V gene TRBV7-3, with TRBD1 as a possible D gene (6 bases). This CDR3 contains 16 residues. V was cut by 4 bases and J by 9 bases, with 22 bases left in between. CDR1 is SGHTA, CDR2 FQGTGA, per germline. CDR3 loop: CASSSRYRDPASPQHF. The CDR3 region has the DNA TGTGCCAGCAGCTCCCGATACAGGGACCCCGCCTCGCCCCAGCATTTT.

This chain joins TRBV6-5 and TRBJ2-7; 7 nucleotides line up with TRBD2. CDR3 size: 13 residues. The J segment lost 9 bases and the V segment lost 0 bases, leaving 5 bases of the junction unmatched. Germline V gene data show CDR1 as MNHEY and CDR2 as SVGAGI. CDR3: CASSYSRRGRQYF. The CDR3 DNA reads as TGTGCCAGCAGTTACTCGAGGCGGGGGAGGCAGTACTTC.

The chain is built from TRBV21-1 and TRBJ1-1. TRBV21-1 is tagged as a pseudogene. This CDR3 is built from 14 residues. CDR3: CASSRGVENTEAFF. Written as DNA, the CDR3 is TGTGCCAGCAGCAGGGGGGTCGAGAACACTGAAGCTTTCTTT.

This rearrangement joins TRBV11-2 to TRBJ1-4, with a weak D call TRBD1 (6 bases). The CDR3 consists of 15 residues. Trimming removed 2 bases at V and 1 base at J, with 8 bases between. Looked up from germline, CDR1 is SGHAT and CDR2 is FQNNGV. This chain's CDR3 is CASSLLGGTNEKLFF. The CDR3 region has the DNA TGTGCCAGCAGCTTACTAGGGGGAACTAATGAAAAACTGTTTTTT.

V is TRBV5-4 and J is TRBJ2-3; the D is unclear. The CDR3 contains 15 residues. The V gene's germline CDR1 is SGHNT and CDR2 YYREEE (reference sequence). The V end lost 2 bases, the J end lost 12 bases, and 22 bases lay between the germline ends. The CDR3 here is CASSLSGLGGSRQYF. The CDR3 DNA is TGTGCCAGCAGCTTATCTGGGTTGGGTGGGTCCCGTCAGTATTTT.

The rearrangement joins TRBV6-5 to TRBJ2-7; no firm D call. The CDR3 is 13 amino acids. Germline V CDR1 and CDR2: MNHEY, SVGAGI. V was cut by 8 bases and J by 0 bases, with 11 bases left in between. The CDR3: CASRMAASYEQYF. The CDR3 coding sequence is TGTGCCAGCCGGATGGCGGCCTCCTACGAGCAGTACTTC.

This clone was found once. CDR3 in amino acids: CASSSGPRGQYF. The CDR3 DNA reads as TGTGCCAGCAGTTCGGGACCCCGGGGGCAGTACTTC. This rearrangement joins TRBV2 to TRBJ2-7; either TRBD1 or TRBD2 may fit D (5 bases each). The V end lost 5 bases, the J end lost 9 bases, and 14 bases lay between the germline ends. The CDR3 sequence is 12 residues long. Germline CDR1 and CDR2: SNHLY and FYNNEI.

The chain links TRBV15 to TRBJ2-5, with D possibly matching TRBD1 (6 bases). Germline loops: CDR1 LNHNV, CDR2 YYDKDF (reference sequence). CDR3 length: 15 residues. V shed 5 bases and J shed 3 bases, with 16 bases lying between them. The CDR3 loop reads CATSQGRLREETQYF. In DNA form, the CDR3 reads TGTGCCACCAGCCAGGGGCGCCTTAGGGAAGAGACCCAGTACTTC.

The rearrangement joins TRBV15 to TRBJ2-7; 11 positions agree with TRBD1. The CDR3 is made up of 14 amino acids. The germline V gene encodes CDR1 LNHNV and CDR2 YYDKDF (reference sequence). V lost 4 bases, J lost 5 bases, and 4 bases stayed unmatched. The CDR3 is CATSKGQGVHEQYF. CDR3 DNA: TGTGCCACCAGCAAGGGACAGGGGGTCCACGAGCAGTACTTC.

The V and J genes are TRBV27 and TRBJ1-4; D gene unclear. Germline V gene lookup returns CDR1 MNHEY and CDR2 SMNVEV (reference sequence). This CDR3 is built from 14 residues. V lost 4 bases, J lost 8 bases, and 14 bases lay in between. The CDR3 sequence is CASSSYEGREKLFF. The CDR3 DNA sequence: TGTGCCAGCAGTTCCTACGAGGGTCGGGAAAAACTGTTTTTT.

The V and J genes are TRBV7-9 and TRBJ1-4; 7 nucleotides agree with TRBD1. The CDR3 contains 13 residues. Germline values: CDR1 SEHNR, CDR2 FQNEAQ (reference sequence). V shed 5 bases, J shed 8 bases, and the junction held 5 bases outside the gene matches. CDR3 bases: TGTGCCAGCAGCACGACAGGGTTAGAAAAACTGTTTTTT. It specifies CASSTTGLEKLFF.

V gene TRBV5-1 combines with J gene TRBJ2-7; possibly TRBD1 for D (7 bases). CDR1 SGHRS and CDR2 YFSETQ come from the germline V gene. CDR3 length equals 14 residues. V lost 9 bases and J 4 bases, leaving 20 bases between the germline ends. The DNA for the CDR3 is TGCGCCACCAAACCCAGGGGGGACTCTTACGAGCAGTACTTC. It encodes CATKPRGDSYEQYF.

This chain links TRBV7-9 with TRBJ1-2, with TRBD1 identical over 10 bases. Losses at the gene ends were 5 bases for V and 6 bases for J; bases not matched to a gene: 9. The germline gives CDR1 SEHNR, CDR2 FQNEAQ (reference sequence). CDR3 length equals 15 residues. The DNA of the CDR3 is TGTGCCAGCAGCGCGAGCCGGGACAGGGGTCATGGCTACACCTTC. Translating it yields CASSASRDRGHGYTF.

V gene TRBV5-4 combines with J gene TRBJ1-2; 10 bases map to TRBD1. Germline CDR1 SGHNT, CDR2 YYREEE (reference sequence). CDR3 length: 17 residues. With V trimmed by 0 bases and J by 3 bases, 8 bases remained unmatched. As DNA, the CDR3 is TGTGCCAGCAGCTTGGTAGGGACAGGGGTCAGATACTATGGCTACACCTTC. Residues: CASSLVGTGVRYYGYTF. Combining the CDR3 with reference TRBV5-4 and TRBJ1-2 gives the whole variable domain ETGVTQSPTHLIKTRGQQVTLRCSSQSGHNTVSWYQQALGQGPQFIFQYYREEENGRGNFPPRFSGLQFPNYSSELNVNALELDDSALYLCASSLVGTGVRYYGYTFGSGTRLTVV.

The V call is TRBV19, the J call TRBJ2-1, with 7 positions matching TRBD1. V dropped 5 bases and J dropped 9; count of bases not matched to a gene: 7. Germline V CDR1 and CDR2: LNHDA, SQIVND (reference sequence). The length of the CDR3 is 13 residues. This CDR3 is CASSVKTGSEQFF. The CDR3 nucleotides are TGTGCCAGTAGTGTAAAGACAGGGAGTGAGCAGTTCTTC.

This sequence joins TRBV19 and TRBJ2-7; maybe TRBD2 (6 bases). The V end was cut by 5 bases, the J end by 7 bases, with 15 bases between. There are 13 residues in the CDR3. CDR1 and CDR2 from the germline V gene are LNHDA and SQIVND (reference sequence). CDR3: CASSFSRAGEQYF. In nucleotides, the CDR3 is TGTGCCAGTAGTTTCTCCAGGGCGGGGGAGCAGTACTTC.

The V gene is TRBV18, the J gene TRBJ1-5; D remains unclear. The V gene lost 3 bases and the J gene lost 5 bases, with 11 bases spanning the gap. The CDR3 runs 14 residues. Germline V lookup: CDR1 KGHSH, CDR2 LQKENI. The CDR3 is CASSPEGGYQPQHF. The CDR3 bases are TGTGCCAGCTCACCGGAGGGAGGGTATCAGCCCCAGCATTTT.